This paragraph covers one TCR beta chain sequence. Its antigen is not known. Sequencing used immunoSEQ multiplex PCR; TCRdb keeps in-frame clones, though not all of them. Among some 76,000 clones listed, roughly 90% were seen once. The sample belongs to a study of OX40 agonist ivuxolimab in advanced cancers. Overall study results and limits: At doses 0.1 to 3.0 mg/kg, CD4+ and CD8+ clones expanded. The antigens recognized by the expanded peripheral T cells, that is their antigen specificity, were not determined.

The CDR3 length is 17 residues. CDR1 MNHEY and CDR2 SMNVEV come from the germline V gene (reference sequence). V lost 1 base, J lost 0 bases, and 13 bases lay in between. The chain employs TRBV27 and TRBJ2-1; D gene unclear. This sequence was found in an adult with an advanced solid tumor such as melanoma, head and neck, liver or kidney cancer. Sequences were derived from CD4+ or CD8+ T cells sorted from blood, sampled in a trial of the OX40 agonist ivuxolimab. CDR3 residues: CASSLLAGAPSYNEQFF. In DNA form, the CDR3 reads TGTGCCAGCAGTTTATTAGCCGGAGCTCCCTCCTACAATGAGCAGTTCTTC.